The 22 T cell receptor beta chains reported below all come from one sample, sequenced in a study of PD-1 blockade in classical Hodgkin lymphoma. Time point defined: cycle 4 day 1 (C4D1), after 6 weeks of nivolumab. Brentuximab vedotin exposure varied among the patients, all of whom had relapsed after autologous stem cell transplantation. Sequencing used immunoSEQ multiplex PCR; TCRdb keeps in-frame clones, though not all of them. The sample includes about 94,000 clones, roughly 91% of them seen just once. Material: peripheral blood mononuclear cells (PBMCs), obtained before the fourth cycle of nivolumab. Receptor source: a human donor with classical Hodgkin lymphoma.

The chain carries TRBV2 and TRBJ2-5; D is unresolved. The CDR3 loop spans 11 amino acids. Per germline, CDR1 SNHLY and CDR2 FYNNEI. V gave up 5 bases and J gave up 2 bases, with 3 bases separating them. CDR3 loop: CASSPQETQYF. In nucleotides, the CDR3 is TGTGCCAGCAGTCCACAAGAGACCCAGTACTTC.

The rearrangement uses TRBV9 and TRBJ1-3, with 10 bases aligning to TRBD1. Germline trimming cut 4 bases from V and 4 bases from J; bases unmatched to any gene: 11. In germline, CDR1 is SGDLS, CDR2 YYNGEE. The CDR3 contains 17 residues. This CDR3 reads CASSSRDRGVGGNTIYF. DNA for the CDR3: TGTGCCAGCAGCTCCCGGGACAGGGGAGTAGGGGGAAACACCATATATTTT.

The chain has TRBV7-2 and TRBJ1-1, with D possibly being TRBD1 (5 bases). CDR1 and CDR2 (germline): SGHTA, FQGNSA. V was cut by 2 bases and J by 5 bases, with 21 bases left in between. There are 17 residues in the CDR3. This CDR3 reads CASSLQGVGGRGTEAFF. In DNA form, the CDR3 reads TGTGCCAGCAGCTTACAGGGAGTGGGCGGAAGGGGAACTGAAGCTTTCTTT.

CDR3 sequence reads: CSVVGPTGNEQFF. In nucleotides, the CDR3 is TGCAGCGTTGTTGGGCCTACCGGCAATGAGCAGTTCTTC. The chain carries TRBV29-1 and TRBJ2-1, with D hard to call. The germline gives CDR1 SQVTM, CDR2 ANQGSEA. The CDR3 runs 13 residues. Trimming shortened V by 4 bases and J by 6 bases, and 13 bases separated the two germline ends.

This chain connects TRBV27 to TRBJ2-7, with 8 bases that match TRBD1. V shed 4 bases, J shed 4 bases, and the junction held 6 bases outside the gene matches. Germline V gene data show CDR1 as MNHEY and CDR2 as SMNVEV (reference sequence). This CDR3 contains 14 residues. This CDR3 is CASSSFRGQYEQYF. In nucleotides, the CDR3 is TGTGCCAGCAGTTCATTCAGGGGGCAATACGAGCAGTACTTC.

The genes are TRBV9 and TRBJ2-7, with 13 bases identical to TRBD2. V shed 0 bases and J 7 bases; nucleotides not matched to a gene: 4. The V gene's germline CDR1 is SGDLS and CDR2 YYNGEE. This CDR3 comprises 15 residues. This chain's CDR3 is CASSVGLAGGYEQYF. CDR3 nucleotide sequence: TGTGCCAGCAGCGTAGGACTAGCGGGAGGATATGAGCAGTACTTC.

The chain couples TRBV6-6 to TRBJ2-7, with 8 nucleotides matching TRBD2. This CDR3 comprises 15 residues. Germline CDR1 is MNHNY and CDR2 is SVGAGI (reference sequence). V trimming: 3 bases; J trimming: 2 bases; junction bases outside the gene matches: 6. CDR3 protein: CASSYQTGLAYEQYF. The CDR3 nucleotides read TGTGCCAGCAGTTATCAAACGGGACTAGCCTACGAGCAGTACTTC.

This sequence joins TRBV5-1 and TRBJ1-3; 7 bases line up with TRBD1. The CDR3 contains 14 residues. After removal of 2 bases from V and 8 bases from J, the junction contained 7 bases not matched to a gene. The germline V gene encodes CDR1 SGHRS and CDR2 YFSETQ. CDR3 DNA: TGCGCCAGCAGCTTTTTACAGGGGAGCGACACCATATATTTT. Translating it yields CASSFLQGSDTIYF. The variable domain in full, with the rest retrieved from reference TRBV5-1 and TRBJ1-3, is KAGVTQTPRYLIKTRGQQVTLSCSPISGHRSVSWYQQTPGQGLQFLFEYFSETQRNKGNFPGRFSGRQFSNSRSEMNVSTLELGDSALYLCASSFLQGSDTIYFGEGSWLTVV.

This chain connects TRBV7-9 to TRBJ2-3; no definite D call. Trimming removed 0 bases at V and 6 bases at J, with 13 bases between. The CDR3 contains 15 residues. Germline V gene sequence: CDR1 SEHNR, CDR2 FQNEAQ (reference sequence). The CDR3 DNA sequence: TGTGCCAGCAGCTTAGCGGGCTCGGTGAAGGATACGCAGTATTTT. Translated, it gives CASSLAGSVKDTQYF. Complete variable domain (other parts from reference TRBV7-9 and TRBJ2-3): DTGVSQNPRHKITKRGQNVTFRCDPISEHNRLYWYRQTLGQGPEFLTYFQNEAQLEKSRLLSDRFSAERPKGSFSTLEIQRTEQGDSAMYLCASSLAGSVKDTQYFGPGTRLTVL.

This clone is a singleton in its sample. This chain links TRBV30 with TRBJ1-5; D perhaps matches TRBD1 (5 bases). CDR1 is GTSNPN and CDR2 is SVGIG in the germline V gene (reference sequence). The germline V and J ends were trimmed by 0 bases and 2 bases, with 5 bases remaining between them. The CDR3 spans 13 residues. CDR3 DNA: TGTGCCTGGAGTGTAGGGGGCAATCAGCCCCAGCATTTT. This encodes CAWSVGGNQPQHF.

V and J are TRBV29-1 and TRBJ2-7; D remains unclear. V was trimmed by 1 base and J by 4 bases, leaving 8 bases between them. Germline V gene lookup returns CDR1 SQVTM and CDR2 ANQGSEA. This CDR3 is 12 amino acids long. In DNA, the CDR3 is TGCAGCGTTGAAGGCCCCCGGTACGAGCAGTACTTC. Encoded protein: CSVEGPRYEQYF.

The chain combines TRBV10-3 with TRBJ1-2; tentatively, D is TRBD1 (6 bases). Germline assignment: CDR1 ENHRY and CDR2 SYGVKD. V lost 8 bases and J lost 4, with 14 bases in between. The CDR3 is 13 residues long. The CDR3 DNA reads TGTGCCATCGCCGGGGAGGACAGCTATGGCTACACCTTC. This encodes CAIAGEDSYGYTF.

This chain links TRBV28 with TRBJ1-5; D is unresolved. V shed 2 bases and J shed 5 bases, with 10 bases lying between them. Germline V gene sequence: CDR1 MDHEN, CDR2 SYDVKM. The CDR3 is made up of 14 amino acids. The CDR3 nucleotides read TGTGCCAGCAGTTTACGGGGATGGGATCAGCCCCAGCATTTT. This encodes CASSLRGWDQPQHF. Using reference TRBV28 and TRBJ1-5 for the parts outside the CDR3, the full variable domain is DVKVTQSSRYLVKRTGEKVFLECVQDMDHENMFWYRQDPGLGLRLIYFSYDVKMKEKGDIPEGYSVSREKKERFSLILESASTNQTSMYLCASSLRGWDQPQHFGDGTRLSIL.

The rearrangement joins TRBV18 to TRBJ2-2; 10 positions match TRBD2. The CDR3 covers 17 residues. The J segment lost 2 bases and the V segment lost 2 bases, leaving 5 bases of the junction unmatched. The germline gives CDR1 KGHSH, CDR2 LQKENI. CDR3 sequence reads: CASSPEVAGGNTGELFF. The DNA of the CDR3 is TGTGCCAGCTCACCAGAGGTAGCGGGAGGAAACACCGGGGAGCTGTTTTTT.

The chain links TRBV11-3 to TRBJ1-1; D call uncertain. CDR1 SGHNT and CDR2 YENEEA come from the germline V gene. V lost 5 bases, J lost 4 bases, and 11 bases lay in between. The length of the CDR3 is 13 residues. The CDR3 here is CASSPVRATEAFF. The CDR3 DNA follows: TGTGCCAGCAGCCCTGTGCGGGCCACTGAAGCTTTCTTT.

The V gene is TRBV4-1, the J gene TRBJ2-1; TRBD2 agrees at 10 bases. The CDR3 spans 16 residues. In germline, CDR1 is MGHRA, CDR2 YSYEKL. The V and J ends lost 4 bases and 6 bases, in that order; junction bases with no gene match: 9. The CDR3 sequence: CASSPLAGERPNEQFF. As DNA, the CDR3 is TGCGCCAGCAGCCCCCTAGCGGGAGAGCGTCCCAATGAGCAGTTCTTC.

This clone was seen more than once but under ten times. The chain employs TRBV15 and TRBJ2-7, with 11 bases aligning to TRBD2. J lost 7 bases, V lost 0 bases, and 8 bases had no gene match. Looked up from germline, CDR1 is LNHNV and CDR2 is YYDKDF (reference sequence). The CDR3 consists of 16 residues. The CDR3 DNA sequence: TGTGCCACCAGCAGAGATGCACTAGCGGGAGCTAGGGAGCAGTACTTC. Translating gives CATSRDALAGAREQYF.

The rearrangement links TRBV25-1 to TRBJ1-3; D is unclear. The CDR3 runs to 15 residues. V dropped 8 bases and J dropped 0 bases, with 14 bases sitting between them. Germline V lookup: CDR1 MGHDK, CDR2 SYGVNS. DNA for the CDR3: TGTGCCAGCGAAGACGACCGGTTCTCTGGAAACACCATATATTTT. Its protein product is CASEDDRFSGNTIYF.

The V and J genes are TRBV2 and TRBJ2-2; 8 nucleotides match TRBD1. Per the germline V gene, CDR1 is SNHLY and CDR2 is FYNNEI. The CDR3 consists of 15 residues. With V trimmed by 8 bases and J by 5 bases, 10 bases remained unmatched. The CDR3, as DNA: TGTGCCAGCCTGAGACAGGGGAGAAGAACCGGGGAGCTGTTTTTT. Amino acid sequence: CASLRQGRRTGELFF.

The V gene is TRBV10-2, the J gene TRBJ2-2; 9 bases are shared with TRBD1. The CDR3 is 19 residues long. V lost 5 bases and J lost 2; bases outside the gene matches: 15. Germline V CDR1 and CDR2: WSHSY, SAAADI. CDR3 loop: CASSPTGQGTVLNTGELFF. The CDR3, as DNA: TGCGCCAGCAGTCCTACCGGACAGGGGACAGTTCTAAACACCGGGGAGCTGTTTTTT.

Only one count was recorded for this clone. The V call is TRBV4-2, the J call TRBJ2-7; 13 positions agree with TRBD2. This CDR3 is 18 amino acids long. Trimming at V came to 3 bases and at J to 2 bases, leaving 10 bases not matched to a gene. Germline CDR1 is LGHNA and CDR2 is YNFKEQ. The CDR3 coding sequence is TGTGCCAGCAGCCAGGAGACTAGCGGGAGGTTGGGCGCCTACGAGCAGTACTTC. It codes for CASSQETSGRLGAYEQYF.

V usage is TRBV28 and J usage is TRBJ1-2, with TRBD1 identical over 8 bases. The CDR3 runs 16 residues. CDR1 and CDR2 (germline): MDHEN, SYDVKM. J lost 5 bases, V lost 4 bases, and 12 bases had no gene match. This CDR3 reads CASSSITGQVFYGYTF. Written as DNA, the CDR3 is TGTGCCAGCAGTTCAATCACGGGACAGGTATTTTATGGCTACACCTTC.